This note documents a single T cell receptor (beta chain) sequence. The record originates from a study of beta chain features in type 1 diabetes. Trimming shortened V by 5 bases and J by 4 bases, and 6 bases separated the two germline ends. Germline V lookup: CDR1 LNHDA, CDR2 SQIVND (reference sequence). The CDR3 covers 11 residues. Of the isolated RNA, all was reverse transcribed, and so the sequenced material was expressed TCRB transcripts. Here immunoSEQ multiplex PCR was the method, and the copy in TCRdb shows in-frame clones only, minus some. The data hold about 350,000 clones, with 15% to 20% observed a single time.

The sequence came from a woman under 30 in good health. Sequenced: naive CD4+ T cells from blood. The V call is TRBV19, the J call TRBJ2-7; D is perhaps TRBD2 (5 bases). The CDR3 DNA is TGTGCCAGTAGTCGGGGATACGAGCAGTACTTC. Its translation is CASSRGYEQYF. Full variable domain (missing parts from reference TRBV19 and TRBJ2-7): DGGITQSPKYLFRKEGQNVTLSCEQNLNHDAMYWYRQDPGQGLRLIYYSQIVNDFQKGDIAEGYSVSREKKESFPLTVTSAQKNPTAFYLCASSRGYEQYFGPGTRLTVT.